Below, 12 T cell receptor beta chains from the same sample are listed, as sequenced in a study of CD8 T cells in ankylosing spondylitis. TCRdb re-derived calls from the 5' RACE reads in MiXCR, one entry per CDR3 protein. This table has 180,000 or so distinct CDR3 sequences, around 10% appearing once. The sample taken for sequencing was blood, either unsorted or a sorted T cell fraction (not recorded which). These receptors were taken from a male donor with ankylosing spondylitis or in good health (not recorded which).

This clonotype was seen repeatedly, ten times or more. The V gene is TRBV12-5, the J gene TRBJ1-1; 7 nucleotides agree with TRBD1. CDR3 length: 14 amino acids. V trimming: 8 bases; J trimming: 9 bases; junction bases outside the gene matches: 15. CDR1 is LGHNT, CDR2 FRNRAP, per germline. The CDR3 spells CASHPSTGIGKAFF. The CDR3 nucleotides read TGTGCTAGTCATCCATCGACAGGGATTGGGAAAGCTTTCTTT.

This clonotype was detected ten times or more. V usage is TRBV29-1 and J usage is TRBJ2-2, with a possible D match to TRBD2 (6 bases). The CDR3 totals 15 residues. Trimming cost V 7 bases and J 4 bases, with 19 bases left between them. Per germline, CDR1 SQVTM and CDR2 ANQGSEA. The CDR3 bases are TGCAGCGCCACAAAACTAGCTTCGGGCACCGGGGAGCTGTTTTTT. It is translated as CSATKLASGTGELFF.

In this sample, this clonotype turned up a few times. The chain is built from TRBV27 and TRBJ2-6; TRBD1 is a possible D gene (5 bases). Trimming removed 6 bases at V and 0 bases at J, with 21 bases between. This CDR3 is 19 amino acids long. Germline V gene data show CDR1 as MNHEY and CDR2 as SMNVEV (reference sequence). The CDR3 region is CASSWNRQPRFSGANVLTF. CDR3 in DNA: TGTGCCAGCAGCTGGAATAGACAGCCTCGTTTCTCTGGGGCCAACGTCCTGACTTTC.

This clonotype was observed many times. The chain carries TRBV29-1 and TRBJ2-2; unclear D gene. V lost 7 bases and J 5 bases, leaving 2 bases between the germline ends. CDR1 and CDR2 (germline): SQVTM, ANQGSEA. The CDR3 is 9 amino acids. DNA of the CDR3: TGCAGCGGAACCGGGGAGCTGTTTTTT. It translates to CSGTGELFF.

The V and J genes are TRBV7-2 and TRBJ1-4, with a weak D call TRBD1 (6 bases). Trimming shortened V by 0 bases and J by 0 bases, and 8 bases separated the two germline ends. This CDR3 contains 16 residues. Germline CDR1 SGHTA, CDR2 FQGNSA. The CDR3 nucleotides are TGTGCCAGCAGCTTAGCGGGGGCAGCAACTAATGAAAAACTGTTTTTT. It yields the protein CASSLAGAATNEKLFF.

There are many counts of this clonotype. V is TRBV24-1 and J is TRBJ2-7, with a tentative D call TRBD2 (5 bases). Trimming left V 7 bases short and J 0 bases short, with 12 bases between. The CDR3 spans 14 residues. CDR1 is KGHDR, CDR2 SFDVKD, per germline. The CDR3 DNA follows: TGTGCCACCAGAGCGGACGGTAGCTCCTACGAGCAGTACTTC. It codes for CATRADGSSYEQYF.

The rearrangement joins TRBV11-1 to TRBJ2-7, with D perhaps TRBD1 or TRBD2 (5 bases each). CDR1 is SGHAT, CDR2 FQDESV, per germline (reference sequence). CDR3 length: 15 residues. Trimming shortened V by 10 bases and J by 4 bases, and 23 bases separated the two germline ends. CDR3 nucleotides: TGTGCCATGGGCCCTGGGCTGGGGGATCTTTACGAGCAGTACTTC. Protein sequence: CAMGPGLGDLYEQYF.

The gene calls are TRBV20-1 and TRBJ2-7; D ambiguous. The CDR3 spans 12 residues. V lost 3 bases to trimming and J lost 3 bases, with 9 bases between them. Per the germline V gene, CDR1 is DFQATT and CDR2 is SNEGSKA (reference sequence). CDR3 residues: CSASPDVYEQYF. The CDR3 bases are TGCAGTGCTAGTCCCGACGTCTACGAGCAGTACTTC.

This clonotype has a handful of counts. The J gene is TRBJ2-7, the V gene TRBV7-8; 11 bases align to TRBD2. The ends lost 5 bases at V and 4 bases at J; junction bases unmatched: 13. CDR3 size: 17 residues. Germline CDR1 is SGHVS and CDR2 is FQNEAQ. DNA of the CDR3: TGTGCCAGCAGCGAAAAACTATCGGCTAGCGGGAGGTACGAGCAGTACTTC. It specifies CASSEKLSASGRYEQYF.

The table lists this clonotype with many counts. V usage is TRBV10-3 and J usage is TRBJ2-3, with D tentatively TRBD2 (6 bases). Germline CDR1 is ENHRY and CDR2 is SYGVKD. The V gene lost 4 bases and the J gene lost 0 bases, with 14 bases spanning the gap. The CDR3 length is 16 residues. The DNA of the CDR3 is TGTGCCATCAGTGTAGGGCCTAGCGCCAGCACAGATACGCAGTATTTT. Translated, it gives CAISVGPSASTDTQYF.

This clonotype appeared many times. V and J are TRBV9 and TRBJ2-5, with 8 bases matching TRBD2. V shed 3 bases, J shed 1 base, and the junction held 14 bases outside the gene matches. CDR1 is SGDLS and CDR2 is YYNGEE in the germline V gene. This CDR3 is 18 amino acids long. CDR3: CASSAGWGQRGSQETQYF. CDR3 DNA: TGTGCCAGCAGCGCCGGGTGGGGGCAGCGGGGGTCCCAAGAGACCCAGTACTTC.

This clonotype occurred many times. The V gene is TRBV5-1, the J gene TRBJ2-2; D possibly corresponds to TRBD2 (6 bases). CDR3 length equals 15 residues. The V end was cut by 0 bases, the J end by 0 bases, with 6 bases between. The V gene's germline CDR1 is SGHRS and CDR2 YFSETQ. CDR3 bases: TGCGCCAGCAGCTTGGGGGAGGCGAACACCGGGGAGCTGTTTTTT. This translates into CASSLGEANTGELFF. Supplemented by reference TRBV5-1 and TRBJ2-2, the full variable domain reads KAGVTQTPRYLIKTRGQQVTLSCSPISGHRSVSWYQQTPGQGLQFLFEYFSETQRNKGNFPGRFSGRQFSNSRSEMNVSTLELGDSALYLCASSLGEANTGELFFGEGSRLTVL.